This TCR beta chain emerged from a study of OX40 agonist ivuxolimab in advanced cancers. The study's findings and limits: No determination was made of the antigen specificity of the expanded peripheral T cells.

Trimming took off 0 bases at V and 4 bases at J, with 13 bases between the two ends. Germline CDR1 is SGDLS and CDR2 is YYNGEE. The CDR3 sequence is 15 residues long. Individuals having autoimmune disease history or systemic immunosuppression were not enrolled. Clones were read by immunoSEQ multiplex PCR, and TCRdb kept only the in-frame ones, dropping some. The table records 50,000 to 55,000 clones, 85% to 90% of them present only once. Concerning this clone itself: Its antigen is currently unknown.

The source of this sequence is an adult with an advanced solid tumor such as melanoma, head and neck, liver or kidney cancer. This rearrangement joins TRBV9 to TRBJ2-5; tentatively, D is TRBD2 (6 bases). Specimen: CD4+ or CD8+ T cells sorted from blood, collected in a trial of the OX40 agonist ivuxolimab. CDR3 loop: CASSVVGGQGETQYF. In DNA form, the CDR3 reads TGTGCCAGCAGCGTAGTGGGAGGACAAGGAGAGACCCAGTACTTC.